The T cell receptor (beta chain) described here comes from a study of blood T cell repertoires in COVID-19. V lost 6 bases to trimming and J lost 5 bases, with 23 bases between them. This CDR3 spans 16 amino acids. The germline gives CDR1 KGHSH, CDR2 LQKENI. All recovered Cohort 3 donors got two negative PCRs, got clearance, or saw symptom resolution. Sequencing was performed with immunoSEQ multiplex PCR; in TCRdb, only in-frame clones are kept and a portion is missing. This sample has 180,000 or so clones, with about 88% found just once. The sample taken for sequencing was PBMCs or T cells enriched from blood (not recorded which). The chain employs TRBV18 and TRBJ2-7; D may be TRBD1 (5 bases). This TCR came from a woman younger than 30 who had recovered from COVID-19. The CDR3 DNA follows: TGTGCCAGCTCGCCAGGCCTCAGGGTGAGTCCCGACGAGCAGTACTTC. Encoded protein: CASSPGLRVSPDEQYF.